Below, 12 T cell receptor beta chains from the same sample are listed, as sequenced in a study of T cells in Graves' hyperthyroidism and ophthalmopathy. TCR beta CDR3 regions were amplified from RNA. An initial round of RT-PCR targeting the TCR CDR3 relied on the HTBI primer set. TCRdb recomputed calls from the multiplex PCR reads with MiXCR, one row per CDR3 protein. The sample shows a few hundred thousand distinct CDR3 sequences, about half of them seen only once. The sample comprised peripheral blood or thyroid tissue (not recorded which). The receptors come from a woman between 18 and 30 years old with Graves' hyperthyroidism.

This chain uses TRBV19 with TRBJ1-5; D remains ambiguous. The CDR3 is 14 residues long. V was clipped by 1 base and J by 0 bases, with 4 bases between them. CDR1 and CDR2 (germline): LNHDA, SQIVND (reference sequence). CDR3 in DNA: TGTGCCAGTAGTATAGGGTATAGCAATCAGCCCCAGCATTTT. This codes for CASSIGYSNQPQHF.

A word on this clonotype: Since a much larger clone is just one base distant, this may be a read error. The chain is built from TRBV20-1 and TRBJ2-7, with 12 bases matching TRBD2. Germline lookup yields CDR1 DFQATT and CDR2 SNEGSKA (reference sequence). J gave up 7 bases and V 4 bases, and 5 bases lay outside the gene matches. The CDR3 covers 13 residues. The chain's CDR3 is CSAMTSGRSEQYF. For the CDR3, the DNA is TGCAGTGCTATGACTAGCGGGAGATCGGAGCAGTACTTC.

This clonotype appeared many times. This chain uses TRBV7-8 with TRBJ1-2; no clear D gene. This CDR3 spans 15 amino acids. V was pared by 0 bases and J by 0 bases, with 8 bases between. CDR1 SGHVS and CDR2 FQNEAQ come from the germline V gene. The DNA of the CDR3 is TGTGCCAGCAGCTTAGCGGCCACAGCTAACTATGGCTACACCTTC. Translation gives CASSLAATANYGYTF.

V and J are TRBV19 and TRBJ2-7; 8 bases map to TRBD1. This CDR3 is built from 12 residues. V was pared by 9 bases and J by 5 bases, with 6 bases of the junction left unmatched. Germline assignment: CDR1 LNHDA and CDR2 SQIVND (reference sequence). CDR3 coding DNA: TGTGCCAGCGGACAGGGAAATAACGAGCAGTACTTC. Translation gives CASGQGNNEQYF.

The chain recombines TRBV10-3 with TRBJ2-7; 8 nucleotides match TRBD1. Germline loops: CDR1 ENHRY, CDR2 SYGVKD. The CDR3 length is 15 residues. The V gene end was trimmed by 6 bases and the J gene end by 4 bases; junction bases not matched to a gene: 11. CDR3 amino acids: CAISIVGQEDYEQYF. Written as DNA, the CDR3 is TGTGCCATCAGCATTGTGGGACAGGAAGATTACGAGCAGTACTTC.

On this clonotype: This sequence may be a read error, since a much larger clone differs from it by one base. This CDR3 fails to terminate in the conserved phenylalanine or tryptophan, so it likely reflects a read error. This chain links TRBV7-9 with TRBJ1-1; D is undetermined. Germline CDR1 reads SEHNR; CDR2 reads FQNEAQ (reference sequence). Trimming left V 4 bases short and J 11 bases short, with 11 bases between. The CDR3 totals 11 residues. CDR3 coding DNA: TGTGCCAGCAGCTCCGTACTGGCGGCTTTCCTT. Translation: CASSSVLAAFL.

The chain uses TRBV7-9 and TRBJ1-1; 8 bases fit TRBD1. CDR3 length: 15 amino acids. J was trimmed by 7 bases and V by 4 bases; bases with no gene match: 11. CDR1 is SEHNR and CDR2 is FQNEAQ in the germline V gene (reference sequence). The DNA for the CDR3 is TGTGCCAGCAGCTCCCAAGCCGGACAGGGAAGTGAAGCTTTCTTT. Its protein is CASSSQAGQGSEAFF.

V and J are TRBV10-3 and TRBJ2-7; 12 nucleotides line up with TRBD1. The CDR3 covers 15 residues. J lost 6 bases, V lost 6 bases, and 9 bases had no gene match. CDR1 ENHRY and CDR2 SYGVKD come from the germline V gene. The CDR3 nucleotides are TGTGCCATCAGGGGACAGGGGGCCCTGATGAGCGAGCAGTACTTC. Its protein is CAIRGQGALMSEQYF.

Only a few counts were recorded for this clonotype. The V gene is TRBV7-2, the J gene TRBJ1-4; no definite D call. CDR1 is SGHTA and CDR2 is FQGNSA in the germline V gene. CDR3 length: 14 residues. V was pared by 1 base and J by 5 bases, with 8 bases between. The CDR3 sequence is CASSLEPLNEKLFF. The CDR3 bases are TGTGCCAGCAGCTTAGAGCCGCTAAATGAAAAACTGTTTTTT.

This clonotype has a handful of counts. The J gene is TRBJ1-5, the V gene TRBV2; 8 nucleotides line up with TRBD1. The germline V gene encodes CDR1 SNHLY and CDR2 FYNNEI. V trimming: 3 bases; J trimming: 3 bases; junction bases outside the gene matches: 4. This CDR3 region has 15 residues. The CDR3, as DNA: TGTGCCAGCAGTGAGACAGGGGCGGCCAATCAGCCCCAGCATTTT. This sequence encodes CASSETGAANQPQHF.

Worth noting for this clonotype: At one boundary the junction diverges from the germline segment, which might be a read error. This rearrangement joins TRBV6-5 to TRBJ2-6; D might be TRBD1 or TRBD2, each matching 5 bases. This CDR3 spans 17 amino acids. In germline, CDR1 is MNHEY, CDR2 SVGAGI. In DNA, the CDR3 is TGTGCCATCAGTTACCGGGACGTTCGCGCTGGGGCCAACGTCCTGACTTTC. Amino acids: CAISYRDVRAGANVLTF.

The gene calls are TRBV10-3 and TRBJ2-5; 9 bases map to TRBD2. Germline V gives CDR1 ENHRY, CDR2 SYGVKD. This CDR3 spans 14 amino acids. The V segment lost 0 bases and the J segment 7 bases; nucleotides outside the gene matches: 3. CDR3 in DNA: TGTGCCATCAGTGAGTCGACTAGCGGCCGGACCCAGTACTTC. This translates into CAISESTSGRTQYF.